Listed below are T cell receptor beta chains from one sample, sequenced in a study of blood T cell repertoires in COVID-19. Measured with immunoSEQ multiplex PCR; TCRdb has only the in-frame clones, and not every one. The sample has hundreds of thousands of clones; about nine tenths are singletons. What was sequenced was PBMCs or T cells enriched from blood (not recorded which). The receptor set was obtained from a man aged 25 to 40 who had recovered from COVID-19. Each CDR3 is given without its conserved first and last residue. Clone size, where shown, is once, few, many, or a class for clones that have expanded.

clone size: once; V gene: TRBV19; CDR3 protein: ASSGQGATDTQY
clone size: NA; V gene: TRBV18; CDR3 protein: ASSPLDRNTEAF
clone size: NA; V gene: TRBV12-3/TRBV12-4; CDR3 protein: ASRTGWVGYT
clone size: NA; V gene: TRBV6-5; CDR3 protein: ASSPDRGSNQPQH
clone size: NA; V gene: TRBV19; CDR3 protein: ASSRSGYYEQY
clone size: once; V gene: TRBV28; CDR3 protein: ASADRGENTEAF
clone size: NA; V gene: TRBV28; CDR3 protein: ASSRGGAGPRTYEQY
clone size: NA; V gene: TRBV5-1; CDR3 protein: ASSLGTGADTQY
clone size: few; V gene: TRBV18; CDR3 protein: ASAAGIDRGEKLF
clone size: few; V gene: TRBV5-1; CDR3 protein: ASSLVGGNQPQH
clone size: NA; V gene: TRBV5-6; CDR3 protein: ASRRPGTGAGGYT
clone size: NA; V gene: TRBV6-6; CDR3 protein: ASSTGEREQY
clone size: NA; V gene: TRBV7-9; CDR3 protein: ASSSETGVNEAF
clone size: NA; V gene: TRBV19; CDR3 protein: ASSRIGGGYNEQF
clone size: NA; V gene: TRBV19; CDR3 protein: ASSNTGFSYEQY
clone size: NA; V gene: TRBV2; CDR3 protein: ASQAGGYPTRTDTQY